This T cell receptor (beta chain) emerged from a study of T cell clones after liver transplantation. The overall study: Timepoints were pre-transplant, pre-withdrawal, and after withdrawal was completed or failed. The study, taken as a whole, reports: Migration into the graft, not deletion, may explain lost graft donor-reactive T cells.

Unstimulated PBMCs were sorted into CD3+CD4+ and CD3+CD8+ populations. Germline V gene data show CDR1 as GTSNPN and CDR2 as SVGIG (reference sequence). The CDR3 has 13 residues. V was clipped by 2 bases and J by 3 bases, with 10 bases between them. Data came from immunoSEQ multiplex PCR; TCRdb stores just in-frame clones and leaves some out. Among tens of thousands of clones, 82% were seen once, and the ten largest hold 0.4% to 0.6%. On this clone: The antigen remains unidentified.

The material sequenced was CD4+ T cells from blood, taken approximately 45 months after liver transplant. The chain links TRBV30 to TRBJ1-2; no clear D gene. The clonotype was recovered from a human patient who received a liver transplant. The graft donor may be the source of some T cells. The CDR3 spells CAWSLQDYYGYTF. The CDR3 nucleotides are TGTGCCTGGAGTCTCCAGGATTACTATGGCTACACCTTC.